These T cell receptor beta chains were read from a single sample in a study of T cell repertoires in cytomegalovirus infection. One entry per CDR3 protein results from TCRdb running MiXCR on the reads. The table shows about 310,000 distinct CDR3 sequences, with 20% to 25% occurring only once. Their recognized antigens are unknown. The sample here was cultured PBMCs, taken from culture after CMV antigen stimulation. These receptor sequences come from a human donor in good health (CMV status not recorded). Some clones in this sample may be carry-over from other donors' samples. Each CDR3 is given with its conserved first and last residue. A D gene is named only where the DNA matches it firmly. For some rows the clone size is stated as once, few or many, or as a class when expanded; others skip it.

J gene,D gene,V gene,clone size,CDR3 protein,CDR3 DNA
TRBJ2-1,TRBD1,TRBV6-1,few,CASRGDRGWVNNEQFF,TGTGCCAGCAGGGGGGACAGGGGATGGGTTAACAATGAGCAGTTCTTC
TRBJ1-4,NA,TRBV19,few,CASSGQNNEKLFF,TGTGCCAGTAGTGGACAGAATAATGAAAAACTGTTTTTT
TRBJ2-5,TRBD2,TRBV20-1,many,CSARNGRGAGEETQYF,TGCAGTGCTAGAAATGGCCGCGGGGCGGGAGAGGAGACCCAGTACTTC
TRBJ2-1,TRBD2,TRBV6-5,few,CASSYSKGTSIEQFF,TGTGCCAGCAGTTACTCGAAGGGGACTAGCATTGAGCAGTTCTTC
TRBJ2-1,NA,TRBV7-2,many,CASSFQRGLGDEQFF,TGTGCCAGCAGTTTTCAGCGCGGACTCGGCGATGAGCAGTTCTTC
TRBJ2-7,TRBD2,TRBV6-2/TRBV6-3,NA,CASGGTTWGEQYF,TGTGCCAGCGGGGGGACTACCTGGGGCGAGCAGTACTTC
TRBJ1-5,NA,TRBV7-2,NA,CASSKDGREEQPQHF,TGTGCCAGCAGTAAAGACGGCCGGGAGGAGCAGCCCCAGCATTTT
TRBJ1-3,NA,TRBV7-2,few,CASSPDRHGGNTIYF,TGTGCCAGCAGCCCGGACAGACACGGCGGAAACACCATATATTTT
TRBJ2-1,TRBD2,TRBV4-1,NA,CASSQDWDSGRRAYNEQFF,TGCGCCAGCAGCCAAGATTGGGATAGCGGGAGACGAGCCTACAATGAGCAGTTCTTC
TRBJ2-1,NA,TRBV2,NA,CASSLQSPFYNEQFF,TGTGCCAGCAGCCTACAGAGTCCCTTTTACAATGAGCAGTTCTTC
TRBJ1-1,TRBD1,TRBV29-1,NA,CSVADRVTEAFF,TGCAGCGTCGCTGACAGGGTCACTGAAGCTTTCTTT
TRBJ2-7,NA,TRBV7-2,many,CASSLGMGEQYF,TGTGCCAGCAGCTTAGGGATGGGGGAGCAGTACTTC
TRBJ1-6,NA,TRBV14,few,CASSPNSRSPLHF,TGTGCCAGCAGCCCTAACTCACGTTCACCCCTCCACTTT
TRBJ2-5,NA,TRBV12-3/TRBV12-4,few,CASSLSGHNQETQYF,TGTGCCAGCAGTTTATCCGGACACAACCAAGAGACCCAGTACTTC
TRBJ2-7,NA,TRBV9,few,CASSVDVSSYEQYF,TGTGCCAGCAGCGTAGATGTTAGCTCCTACGAGCAGTACTTC
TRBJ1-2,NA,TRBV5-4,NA,CASSPWGGSGYGYTF,TGTGCCAGCAGCCCGTGGGGAGGGAGTGGCTATGGCTACACCTTC
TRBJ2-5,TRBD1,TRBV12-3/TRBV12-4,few,CASSPRGRQQETQYF,TGTGCCAGCAGCCCGAGGGGGCGGCAACAAGAGACCCAGTACTTC
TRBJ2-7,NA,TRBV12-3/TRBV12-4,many,CASSFRGSYEQYF,TGTGCCAGCAGTTTCCGAGGATCCTACGAGCAGTACTTC
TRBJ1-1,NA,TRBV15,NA,CATSRGTGTLRTEAFF,TGTGCCACCAGCAGAGGGACCGGGACCCTAAGAACTGAAGCTTTCTTT
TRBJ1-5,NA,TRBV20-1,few,CSATQGPDQPQHF,TGCAGTGCTACTCAGGGGCCGGATCAGCCCCAGCATTTT
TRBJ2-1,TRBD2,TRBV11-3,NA,CASSYRGRAVNEQFF,TGTGCCAGCAGCTACCGAGGGAGGGCTGTCAATGAGCAGTTCTTC
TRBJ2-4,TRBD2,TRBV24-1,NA,CATSDATGGSKNIQYF,TGTGCCACCAGTGATGCAACGGGAGGGTCCAAAAACATTCAGTACTTC
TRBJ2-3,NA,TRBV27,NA,CASSRWGDGGTDTQYF,TGTGCCAGCAGCCGTTGGGGGGACGGGGGCACAGATACGCAGTATTTT
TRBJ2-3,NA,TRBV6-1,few,CASSPRIDTQYF,TGTGCCAGCAGTCCCCGAATAGATACGCAGTATTTT
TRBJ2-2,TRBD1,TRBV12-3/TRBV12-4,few,CASRLQGAANTGELFF,TGTGCCAGCAGGTTGCAGGGGGCGGCAAACACCGGGGAGCTGTTTTTT
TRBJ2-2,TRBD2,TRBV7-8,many,CATRRASGDTGELFF,TGTGCCACCAGACGGGCTAGCGGAGACACCGGGGAGCTGTTTTTT
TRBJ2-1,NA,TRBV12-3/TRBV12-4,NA,CASSFDSPLNNEQFF,TGTGCCAGCAGTTTCGACTCCCCTCTAAACAATGAGCAGTTCTTC
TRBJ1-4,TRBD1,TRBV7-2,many,CASSRNRGQNEKLFF,TGTGCCAGCAGCCGTAACAGGGGGCAAAATGAAAAACTGTTTTTT
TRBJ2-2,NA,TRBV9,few,CASSVDPNTGELFF,TGTGCCAGCAGCGTAGATCCCAACACCGGGGAGCTGTTTTTT
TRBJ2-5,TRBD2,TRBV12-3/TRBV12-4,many,CASSSATSSNQETQYF,TGTGCCAGCAGCTCGGCGACTAGCAGCAACCAAGAGACCCAGTACTTC
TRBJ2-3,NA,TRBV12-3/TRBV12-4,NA,CASSFIGTSTDTQYF,TGTGCCAGCAGTTTCATCGGGACTAGCACAGATACGCAGTATTTT
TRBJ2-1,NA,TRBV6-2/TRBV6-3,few,CASSPTGTMNEQFF,TGTGCCAGCAGCCCCACCGGGACCATGAATGAGCAGTTCTTC
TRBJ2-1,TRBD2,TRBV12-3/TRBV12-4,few,CASSVAGGPAYNEQFF,TGTGCCAGCAGTGTAGCGGGAGGGCCAGCCTACAATGAGCAGTTCTTC
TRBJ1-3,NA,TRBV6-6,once,CASSYGAISGNTIYF,TGTGCCAGCAGTTATGGGGCAATCTCTGGAAACACCATATATTTT
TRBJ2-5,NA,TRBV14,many,CASSQAGRETQYF,TGTGCCAGCAGCCAAGCGGGCCGAGAGACCCAGTACTTC
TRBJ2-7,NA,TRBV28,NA,CASTSASEGRYEQYF,TGTGCCAGCACCTCTGCTTCGGAGGGCAGGTACGAGCAGTACTTC
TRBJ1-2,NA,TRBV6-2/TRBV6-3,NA,CASSYSIFGGWDYGYTF,TGTGCCAGCAGTTACTCGATTTTCGGGGGCTGGGACTATGGCTACACCTTC
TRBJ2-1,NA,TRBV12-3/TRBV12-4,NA,CASSDFTTAGKSAYNEQFF,TGTGCCAGCAGTGATTTTACCACAGCAGGGAAATCTGCCTACAATGAGCAGTTCTTC
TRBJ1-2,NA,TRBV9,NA,CASSTQGGNYGYTF,TGTGCCAGCAGCACCCAAGGTGGTAACTATGGCTACACCTTC
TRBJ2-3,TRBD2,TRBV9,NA,CASSVAGRASDTQYF,TGTGCCAGCAGCGTAGCCGGGAGGGCCTCAGATACGCAGTATTTT
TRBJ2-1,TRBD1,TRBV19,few,CASSLQGAEQFF,TGTGCCAGTAGCCTCCAGGGGGCTGAGCAGTTCTTC
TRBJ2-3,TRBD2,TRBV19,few,CASSMVAGGTDTQYF,TGTGCCAGTAGTATGGTCGCGGGAGGCACAGATACGCAGTATTTT
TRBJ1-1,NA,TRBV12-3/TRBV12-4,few,CASRSGTNTEAFF,TGTGCCAGCAGGTCGGGGACAAACACTGAAGCTTTCTTT
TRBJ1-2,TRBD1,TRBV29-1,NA,CSVERRTGGNYGYTF,TGCAGCGTTGAACGTAGGACAGGGGGTAACTATGGCTACACCTTC
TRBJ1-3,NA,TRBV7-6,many,CASSLLIGDRISGNTIYF,TGTGCCAGCAGCTTATTAATCGGGGATAGAATCTCTGGAAACACCATATATTTT
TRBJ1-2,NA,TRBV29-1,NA,CSVNQGNYGYTF,TGCAGCGTGAATCAGGGGAACTATGGCTACACCTTC
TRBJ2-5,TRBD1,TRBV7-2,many,CASSLNGQGRETQYF,TGTGCCAGCAGCTTAAATGGACAGGGCCGGGAGACCCAGTACTTC
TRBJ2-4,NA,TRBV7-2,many,CASSQSGPGNIQYF,TGTGCCAGCAGCCAATCAGGCCCCGGAAACATTCAGTACTTC
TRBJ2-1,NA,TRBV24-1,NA,CATSDPGTRNEQFF,TGTGCCACCAGTGATCCCGGGACTCGGAATGAGCAGTTCTTC
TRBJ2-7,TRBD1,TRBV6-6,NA,CASSYSPGTGDAWTYEQYF,TGTGCCAGCAGTTACTCCCCCGGGACAGGGGACGCCTGGACCTACGAGCAGTACTTC
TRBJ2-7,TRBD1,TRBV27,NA,CASSRGTGNIEQYF,TGTGCCAGCAGCCGCGGGACAGGGAATATCGAGCAGTACTTC